The 8 T cell receptor beta chains listed next were all sequenced from one sample in a study of T cells in Graves' hyperthyroidism and ophthalmopathy. From RNA transcripts, TCR beta CDR3 regions were amplified. The HTBI primer set was used in a first-round RT-PCR of the TCR CDR3. TCRdb fed the multiplex PCR reads into MiXCR, producing one record per CDR3 protein. The sample shows hundreds of thousands of distinct CDR3 sequences, roughly 46% of them seen only once. Input material: peripheral blood or thyroid tissue (not recorded which). Source of these receptors: a woman younger than 30 with Graves' hyperthyroidism.

The chain recombines TRBV7-9 with TRBJ2-1, with 8 bases identical to TRBD2. V dropped 5 bases and J dropped 9; count of bases not matched to a gene: 12. The CDR3 loop spans 15 amino acids. The germline V gene encodes CDR1 SEHNR and CDR2 FQNEAQ (reference sequence). For the CDR3, the DNA is TGTGCCAGCAGCCCAGCAGCAGCGGGAGATCCTGAGCAGTTCTTC. Its translation is CASSPAAAGDPEQFF. Filled out from reference TRBV7-9 and TRBJ2-1, the complete variable domain reads DTGVSQNPRHKITKRGQNVTFRCDPISEHNRLYWYRQTLGQGPEFLTYFQNEAQLEKSRLLSDRFSAERPKGSFSTLEIQRTEQGDSAMYLCASSPAAAGDPEQFFGPGTRLTVL.

This chain connects TRBV9 to TRBJ2-7, with D uncertain. This CDR3 spans 15 amino acids. Deletions cut 0 bases from V and 4 bases from J, with 14 bases between. The germline CDR1 and CDR2 sequences are SGDLS and YYNGEE. The CDR3 nucleotides are TGTGCCAGCAGCGTAGACCGGGCTCCCGTGTACGAGCAGTACTTC. Amino acid sequence: CASSVDRAPVYEQYF.

Only a few counts were recorded for this clonotype. This chain links TRBV20-1 with TRBJ2-5; 8 bases line up with TRBD1. Germline CDR1 DFQATT, CDR2 SNEGSKA (reference sequence). The V gene end was trimmed by 0 bases and the J gene end by 4 bases; junction bases not matched to a gene: 4. The CDR3 length is 14 residues. For the CDR3, the DNA is TGCAGTGCTAGAGAGAGGACAGGGACAGAGACCCAGTACTTC. Encoded protein: CSARERTGTETQYF.

This clonotype was recorded once. The rearrangement uses TRBV29-1 and TRBJ1-2, with 7 bases fitting TRBD1. The germline V gene encodes CDR1 SQVTM and CDR2 ANQGSEA. The CDR3 has 11 residues. Trimming at V came to 5 bases and at J to 10 bases, leaving 7 bases not matched to a gene. The CDR3 here is CSVRQGGDYTF. Here the CDR3 DNA reads TGCAGCGTTAGACAGGGAGGGGACTACACCTTC.

This clonotype was counted ten times or more. The chain is built from TRBV25-1 and TRBJ1-1, with a tentative D call TRBD1 (5 bases). Germline V CDR1 and CDR2: MGHDK, SYGVNS. CDR3 length: 11 residues. The CDR3 coding sequence is TGTGACTTAGGGGTGAACACTGAAGCTTTCTTT. Translation: CDLGVNTEAFF.

This clonotype appeared a few times. The V gene is TRBV7-9, the J gene TRBJ2-2, with 7 bases that match TRBD1. There are 13 residues in the CDR3. The ends lost 5 bases at V and 7 bases at J; junction bases unmatched: 4. Germline V CDR1 and CDR2: SEHNR, FQNEAQ (reference sequence). CDR3 coding DNA: TGTGCCAGCAGCCCACAGGGGATCGGGGAGCTGTTTTTT. This sequence encodes CASSPQGIGELFF.

The CDR3 loop reads CASSRDTTSHQPQHF. CDR3 nucleotides: TGTGCCAGTTCTCGGGACACCACCTCCCATCAGCCCCAGCATTTT. The rearrangement links TRBV19 to TRBJ1-5; possible D gene TRBD1, 6 bases. V dropped 8 bases and J dropped 5 bases, with 19 bases sitting between them. There are 15 residues in the CDR3. Germline CDR1 LNHDA, CDR2 SQIVND (reference sequence).

This clonotype appeared many times. The rearrangement joins TRBV15 to TRBJ1-4, with unresolved D. CDR1 is LNHNV and CDR2 is YYDKDF in the germline V gene (reference sequence). Trimming cost V 1 base and J 4 bases, with 10 bases left between them. This CDR3 comprises 15 residues. Here the CDR3 DNA reads TGTGCCACCAGCAGAGTTAACACGGTTAATGAAAAACTGTTTTTT. It codes for CATSRVNTVNEKLFF.